What follows is one T cell receptor beta chain and its context. The data derive from a study of OX40 agonist ivuxolimab in advanced cancers. Germline values: CDR1 MNHEY, CDR2 SMNVEV (reference sequence). Trimming took off 6 bases at V and 7 bases at J, with 9 bases between the two ends. There are 12 residues in the CDR3. Data came from immunoSEQ multiplex PCR; TCRdb stores just in-frame clones and leaves some out. The sample includes over 25,000 clones, approximately 83% of them seen just once. The chain couples TRBV27 to TRBJ2-2; no clear D. Sequenced here: CD4+ or CD8+ T cells sorted from blood, sampled in a trial of the OX40 agonist ivuxolimab. This clonotype was obtained from an adult with an advanced solid tumor such as melanoma, head and neck, liver or kidney cancer. CDR3 residues: CASSGMVGELFF. The CDR3 DNA sequence: TGTGCCAGCAGCGGTATGGTCGGGGAGCTGTTTTTT.